By frequency, the clone carrying this TCR beta chain registers medium-sized (0.01 to 0.1%). What it binds is not known. CDR1 and CDR2 from the germline V gene are SGHTA and FQGNSA. The length of the CDR3 is 15 residues. Classification as TPEX applied to CCR7+ PD-1+ TIGIT+ early memory CD8+ T cells bearing exhausted-like traits. From duplicate vials of roughly 150,000 sorted CD8+ T cells per subset, RNA was isolated. This specimen comes from a study of human CD8 memory T cell subsets. Study-wide results and limits: Stem-like memory and precursor exhausted T cells, unlike effector memory cells, were similarly highly diverse.

Construction of TCR beta libraries was accomplished by means of UMI-labeled 5' RACE. In the original analysis: Per TCR beta library, functional CDR3 beta clonotypes numbered 3,000 to 18,000. TCRdb reprocessed the 5' RACE reads; each CDR3 protein has one entry and no DNA is given. None of the V and J calls come from the authors' own analysis; TCRdb made them. The sample holds fewer than 6,000 distinct CDR3 sequences. Sequencing was done on a sample of CD8+ T cells from PBMCs. The clonotype comes from a human donor in good health. The chain has TRBV7-2 and TRBJ1-1; TCRdb calls TRBD1, which cannot be checked without DNA. CDR3 amino acids: CASSPRWRGATEAFF.